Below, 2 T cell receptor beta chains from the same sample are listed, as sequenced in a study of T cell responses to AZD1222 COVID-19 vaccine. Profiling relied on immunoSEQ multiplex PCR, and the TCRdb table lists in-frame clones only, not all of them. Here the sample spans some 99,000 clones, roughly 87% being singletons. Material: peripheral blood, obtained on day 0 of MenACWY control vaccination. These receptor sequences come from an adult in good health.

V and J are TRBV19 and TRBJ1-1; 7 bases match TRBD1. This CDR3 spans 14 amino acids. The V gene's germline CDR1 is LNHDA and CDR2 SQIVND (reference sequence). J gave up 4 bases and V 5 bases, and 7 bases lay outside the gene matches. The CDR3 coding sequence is TGTGCCAGTAGTCCCCTCGACAGGGCCACTGAAGCTTTCTTT. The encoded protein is CASSPLDRATEAFF.

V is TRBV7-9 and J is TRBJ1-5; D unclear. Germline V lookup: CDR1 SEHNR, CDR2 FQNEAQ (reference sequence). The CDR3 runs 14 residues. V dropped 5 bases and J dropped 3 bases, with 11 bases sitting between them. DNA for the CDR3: TGTGCCAGCAGCCGCGACGGTTTCAATCAGCCCCAGCATTTT. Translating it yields CASSRDGFNQPQHF.